This T cell receptor beta chain emerged from a study of spatial heterogeneity in lung cancer. Across the whole study: Donors were roughly 72 untreated early-stage non-small cell lung cancer patients.

In TCRdb, the 5' RACE reads were re-called with MiXCR into one record per CDR3 protein. The table shows about 52,000 distinct CDR3 sequences, with 6.5% to 7.5% occurring only once. The germline CDR1 and CDR2 sequences are MNHEY and SVGAGI. The CDR3 is 15 amino acids. Trimming at V came to 6 bases and at J to 6 bases, leaving 9 bases not matched to a gene. The time point: blood at routine non-recurrence follow-up after resection. From tumor, nontumor lung or frozen PBMC, whole RNA was taken unsorted for sequencing. The receptor was derived from a female donor with early-stage non-small cell lung cancer. This specimen consisted of PBMCs, obtained at follow-up. This chain links TRBV6-5 with TRBJ2-2; 8 bases line up with TRBD1. CDR3: CASRIGQGNSGELFF. Here the CDR3 DNA reads TGTGCCAGCAGGATCGGACAGGGAAATTCCGGGGAGCTGTTTTTT.